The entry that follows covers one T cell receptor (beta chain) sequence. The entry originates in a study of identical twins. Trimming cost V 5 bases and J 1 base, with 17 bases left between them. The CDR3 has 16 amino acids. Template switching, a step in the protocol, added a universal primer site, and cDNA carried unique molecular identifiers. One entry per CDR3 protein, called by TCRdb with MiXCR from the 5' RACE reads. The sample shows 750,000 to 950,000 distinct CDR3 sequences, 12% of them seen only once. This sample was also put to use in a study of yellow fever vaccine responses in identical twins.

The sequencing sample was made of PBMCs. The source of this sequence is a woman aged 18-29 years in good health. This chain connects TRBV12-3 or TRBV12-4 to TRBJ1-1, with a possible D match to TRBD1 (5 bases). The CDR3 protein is CASSPGGDRWNTEAFF. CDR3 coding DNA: TGTGCCAGCAGTCCCGGAGGGGATCGGTGGAACACTGAAGCTTTCTTT.